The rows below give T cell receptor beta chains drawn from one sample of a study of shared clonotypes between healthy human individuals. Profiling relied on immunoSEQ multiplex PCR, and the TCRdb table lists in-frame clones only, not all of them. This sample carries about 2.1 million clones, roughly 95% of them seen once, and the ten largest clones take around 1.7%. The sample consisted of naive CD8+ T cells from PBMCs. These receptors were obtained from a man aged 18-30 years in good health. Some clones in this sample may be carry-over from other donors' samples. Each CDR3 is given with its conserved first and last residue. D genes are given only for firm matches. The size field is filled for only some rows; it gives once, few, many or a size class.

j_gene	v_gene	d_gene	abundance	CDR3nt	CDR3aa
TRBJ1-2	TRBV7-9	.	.	TGTGCCAGCAGCGACGAACGTAACAGGGTAATATGGTATGGCTACACCTTC	CASSDERNRVIWYGYTF
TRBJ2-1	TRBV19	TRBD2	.	TGTGCCAGTAGTATAGCTTGGCGGGAGGGTCCCTACAATGAGCAGTTCTTC	CASSIAWREGPYNEQFF
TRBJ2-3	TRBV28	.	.	TGTGCCAGCAGCTCCCTTCTAGGGAATAGGCAGTATTTT	CASSSLLGNRQYF
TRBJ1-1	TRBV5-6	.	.	TGTGCCAGCAGCTTGCCTTTGAACACTGAAGCTTTCTTT	CASSLPLNTEAFF
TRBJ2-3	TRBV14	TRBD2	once	TGTGCCAGCAGCCATTTCAGCGGGAGGGGCACAGATACGCAGTATTTT	CASSHFSGRGTDTQYF
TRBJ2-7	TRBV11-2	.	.	TGTGCCAGCAGCTTAGAGACGACCTACGAGCAGTACTTC	CASSLETTYEQYF
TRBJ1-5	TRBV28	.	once	TGTGCCAGCAGTTTAAACCCTTCCCTCAAGTATAGCAATCAGCCCCAGCATTTT	CASSLNPSLKYSNQPQHF
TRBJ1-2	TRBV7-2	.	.	TGTGCCAGCAGCTCCAGTTGGCGCAGCGATCGCTATGGCTACACCTTC	CASSSSWRSDRYGYTF
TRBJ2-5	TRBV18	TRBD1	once	TGTGCCAGCTCCCCCGAAGTGCCGGGACAGGGCTTCCAAGAGACCCAGTACTTC	CASSPEVPGQGFQETQYF
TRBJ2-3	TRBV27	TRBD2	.	TGTGCCAGCAGTTTCTACCTGACTAGCGGAAGCACAGATACGCAGTATTTT	CASSFYLTSGSTDTQYF
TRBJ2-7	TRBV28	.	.	TGTGCCAGCAGTTTTGAGGGGGCCTACGAGCAGTACTTC	CASSFEGAYEQYF
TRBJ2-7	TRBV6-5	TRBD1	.	TGTGCCAGCAGTCCGGGACAGGCCCTCTACGAGCAGTACTTC	CASSPGQALYEQYF
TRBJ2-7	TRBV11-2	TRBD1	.	TGTGCCAGCAGCTTCGGGACAGGCTCCTACGAGCAGTACTTC	CASSFGTGSYEQYF
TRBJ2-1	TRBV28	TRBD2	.	TGTGCCAGCAGTTCAGATAGCGGGGCGAACAATGAGCAGTTCTTC	CASSSDSGANNEQFF
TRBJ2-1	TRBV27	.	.	TGTGCCAGCAGTTTGGCGGGGGCGGGCGAGCAGTTCTTC	CASSLAGAGEQFF
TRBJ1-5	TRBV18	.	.	TGTGCCAGCTCATCGGAGGGTTATAGCAATCAGCCCCAGCATTTT	CASSSEGYSNQPQHF
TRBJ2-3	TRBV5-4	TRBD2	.	TGTGCCAGCAGCCGGGGGAGCGGGGCAGATACGCAGTATTTT	CASSRGSGADTQYF
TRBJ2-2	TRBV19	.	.	TGTGCCAGTAAGTCGCCCTATCGGACCGGGGAGCTGTTTTTT	CASKSPYRTGELFF
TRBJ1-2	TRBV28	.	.	TGTGCCAGCAGTTTACAAGACCCCAGCGGTTACTATGGCTACACCTTC	CASSLQDPSGYYGYTF
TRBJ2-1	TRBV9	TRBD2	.	TGTGCCAGCAGCGTCGGGGACTACCACAATGAGCAGTTCTTC	CASSVGDYHNEQFF
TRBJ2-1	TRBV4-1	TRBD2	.	TGCGCCAGCAGCCAAGGACTAGCGGAACATTACAATGAGCAGTTCTTC	CASSQGLAEHYNEQFF
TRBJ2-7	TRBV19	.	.	TGTGCCAGTAGTATAGTAGGGAACTACGAGCAGTACTTC	CASSIVGNYEQYF
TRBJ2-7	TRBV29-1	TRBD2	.	TGCAGCGTTGTTTTCCTAGCGGGAGGGCCCGTGTCTTACGAGCAGTACTTC	CSVVFLAGGPVSYEQYF
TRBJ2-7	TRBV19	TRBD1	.	TGTGCCAGTAGTTTAGGACAGGGACCATCCTACGAGCAGTACTTC	CASSLGQGPSYEQYF
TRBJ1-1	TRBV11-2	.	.	TGTGCCAGCACCCCTCTAGCCGGGGGAGCTTTCTTT	CASTPLAGGAFF
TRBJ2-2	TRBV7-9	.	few	TGTGCCAGCAGCTTAAATATGGTCAAGCTTAACACCGGGGAGCTGTTTTTT	CASSLNMVKLNTGELFF
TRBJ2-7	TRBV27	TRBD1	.	TGTGCCAGCAGTTGGGGACAGGGGGCATACGAGCAGTACTTC	CASSWGQGAYEQYF
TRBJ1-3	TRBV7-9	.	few	TGTGCCAGCAGCGCAGGGGACTCTGGAAACACCATATATTTT	CASSAGDSGNTIYF
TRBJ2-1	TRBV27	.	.	TGTGCCAGCAGTTACCTAGGGGATAGCGGATACAATGAGCAGTTCTTC	CASSYLGDSGYNEQFF
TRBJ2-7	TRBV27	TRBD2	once	TGTGCCAGCAGTTTAGCTAGCGGTACCTACGAGCAGTACTTC	CASSLASGTYEQYF
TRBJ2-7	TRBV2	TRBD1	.	TGTGCCAGCAGCCGTACAGGGGCTTATTCCTACGAGCAGTACTTC	CASSRTGAYSYEQYF
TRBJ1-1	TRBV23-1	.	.	TGCGCCAGCAGTCAATCTTTATCCGGACCGAACACTGAAGCTTTCTTT	CASSQSLSGPNTEAFF
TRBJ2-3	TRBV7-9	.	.	TGTGCCAGCAGCTTAGAGAGGGGGTCTCCGGGAGTCGTCCCAGATACGCAGTATTTT	CASSLERGSPGVVPDTQYF
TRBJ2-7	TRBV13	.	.	TGTGCCAGCAGCTTAGGCCTCTTGGGCAACACCTACGAGCAGTACTTC	CASSLGLLGNTYEQYF
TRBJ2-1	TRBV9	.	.	TGTGCCAGCAGCCCAGACAGGAATGAGCAGTTCTTC	CASSPDRNEQFF
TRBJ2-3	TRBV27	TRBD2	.	TGTGCCAGCAGTACCGGGACTAGCGGGAGTGGTGATACGCAGTATTTT	CASSTGTSGSGDTQYF
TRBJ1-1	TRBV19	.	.	TGTGCCAGTAGTATGGACCCTGAAGCTTTCTTT	CASSMDPEAFF
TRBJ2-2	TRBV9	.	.	TGTGCCAGCAGCCCCCGGACAACGAACACCGGGGAGCTGTTTTTT	CASSPRTTNTGELFF
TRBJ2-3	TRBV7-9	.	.	TGTGCCAGCAGCTTTCCTAGCACAGATACGCAGTATTTT	CASSFPSTDTQYF
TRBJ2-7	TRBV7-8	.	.	TGTGCCAGCAGCCTCAACGAGGTTTCATCATACGAGCAGTACTTC	CASSLNEVSSYEQYF
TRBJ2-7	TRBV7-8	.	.	TGTGCCAGCAGCCTAGGGGGGCCGGGTGGCTACGAGCAGTACTTC	CASSLGGPGGYEQYF
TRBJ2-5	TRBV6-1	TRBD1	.	TGTGCCAGCTCTAGGACCCCGGGACAGGGGGAGACCCAGTACTTC	CASSRTPGQGETQYF
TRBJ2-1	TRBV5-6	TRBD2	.	TGTGCCAGCAGCTCCCTCGGCGGGAGGGTCAATGAGCAGTTCTTC	CASSSLGGRVNEQFF
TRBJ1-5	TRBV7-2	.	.	TGTGCCAGCAGCTTTACGGGTCAGCCCCAGCATTTT	CASSFTGQPQHF
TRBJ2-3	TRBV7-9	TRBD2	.	TGTGCCAGCAGCTTTCTGGTATCTGGGCTAGCGGAGTCAGATACGCAGTATTTT	CASSFLVSGLAESDTQYF
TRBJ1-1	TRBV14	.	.	TGTGCCAGCAGCCGCGGCGGGTCTTCATGGACTGAAGCTTTCTTT	CASSRGGSSWTEAFF
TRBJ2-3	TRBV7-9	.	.	TGTGCCAGCAGCCACAGTACGGGGTTTCAGGACCGCGATACGCAGTATTTT	CASSHSTGFQDRDTQYF
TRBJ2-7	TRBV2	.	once	TGTGCCAGCAGCCCAGGGAGTGGGGCCGAGCAGTACTTC	CASSPGSGAEQYF
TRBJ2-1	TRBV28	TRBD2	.	TGTGCCAGCAGTTTTTTGAGCGGGAGTAACAATGAGCAGTTCTTC	CASSFLSGSNNEQFF
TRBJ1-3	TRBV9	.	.	TGTGCCAGCAGCGGGGGGATCTCTGGAAACACCATATATTTT	CASSGGISGNTIYF
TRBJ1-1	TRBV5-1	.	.	TGCGCCAGCAGCTTTACAGGGAACACTGAAGCTTTCTTT	CASSFTGNTEAFF
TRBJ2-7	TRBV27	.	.	TGTGCCAGCAGTTATAGCGCGTCCTACGAGCAGTACTTC	CASSYSASYEQYF